The 17 T cell receptor beta chains below were found in one sample sequenced in a study of T cell responses to AZD1222 COVID-19 vaccine. Assay: immunoSEQ multiplex PCR; the TCRdb copy retains only in-frame clones and omits some. The sample consists of 92,000 or so clones, roughly 87% of them appearing once. The sample was peripheral blood, taken on day 0 of AZD1222 vaccination. All receptors come from an adult in good health.

This clone appeared once. J is TRBJ1-5 and V is TRBV19; D is ambiguous. The V gene's germline CDR1 is LNHDA and CDR2 SQIVND (reference sequence). V gave up 10 bases and J gave up 2 bases, with 18 bases separating them. CDR3 size: 15 residues. CDR3 DNA: TGTGCCACCAGCGTTCAGGAAAGGGGCAATCAGCCCCAGCATTTT. Its translation: CATSVQERGNQPQHF. Drawing the rest from reference TRBV19 and TRBJ1-5, the complete variable domain is DGGITQSPKYLFRKEGQNVTLSCEQNLNHDAMYWYRQDPGQGLRLIYYSQIVNDFQKGDIAEGYSVSREKKESFPLTVTSAQKNPTAFYLCATSVQERGNQPQHFGDGTRLSIL.

On this clone: The junction departs from germline at one end; a sequencing error may be responsible. The chain carries TRBV19 and TRBJ1-5, with TRBD1 as a possible D gene (6 bases). The CDR3 length is 13 residues. CDR1 is LNHDA and CDR2 is SQIVND in the germline V gene (reference sequence). CDR3 nucleotide sequence: TGTGCCAGTAGTCAACAGGGCAACCAGCCCCAGCATTTT. This codes for CASSQQGNQPQHF. Drawing the rest from reference TRBV19 and TRBJ1-5, the complete variable domain is DGGITQSPKYLFRKEGQNVTLSCEQNLNHDAMYWYRQDPGQGLRLIYYSQIVNDFQKGDIAEGYSVSREKKESFPLTVTSAQKNPTAFYLCASSQQGNQPQHFGDGTRLSIL.

V and J are TRBV6-5 and TRBJ1-6; no clear D gene. The CDR3 consists of 13 residues. Germline V CDR1 and CDR2: MNHEY, SVGAGI. The V end was cut by 9 bases, the J end by 6 bases, with 12 bases between. CDR3 coding DNA: TGTGCCAGACTGGGAGTTGGTAATTCACCCCTCCACTTT. This gives the protein CARLGVGNSPLHF.

The genes are TRBV7-2 and TRBJ1-4; a possible D gene is TRBD1 (6 bases). This CDR3 region has 15 residues. The V end was cut by 5 bases, the J end by 0 bases, with 10 bases between. Germline V gene lookup returns CDR1 SGHTA and CDR2 FQGNSA. The CDR3 spells CASSPAGATNEKLFF. The CDR3 DNA reads TGTGCCAGCAGCCCGGCAGGGGCAACTAATGAAAAACTGTTTTTT. The full variable domain, with the rest looked up from reference TRBV7-2 and TRBJ1-4, is GAGVSQSPSNKVTEKGKDVELRCDPISGHTALYWYRQSLGQGLEFLIYFQGNSAPDKSGLPSDRFSAERTGGSVSTLTIQRTQQEDSAVYLCASSPAGATNEKLFFGSGTQLSVL.

This clone came up a few times. V and J are TRBV3-1 (or the pseudogene TRBV3-2) and TRBJ1-1; possible D gene TRBD1, 6 bases. Per germline, CDR1 LGHDT and CDR2 YNNKEL (reference sequence). CDR3 size: 15 residues. Trimming took off 4 bases at V and 3 bases at J, with 15 bases between the two ends. The CDR3 region is CASSPGVWGDTEAFF. DNA of the CDR3: TGTGCCAGCAGCCCAGGGGTTTGGGGAGACACTGAAGCTTTCTTT.

This clone was recorded a few times. The chain couples TRBV7-9 to TRBJ1-2; D is uncertain. The germline gives CDR1 SEHNR, CDR2 FQNEAQ (reference sequence). The CDR3 is 12 amino acids. V lost 8 bases to trimming and J lost 1 base, with 8 bases between them. CDR3 nucleotides: TGTGCCAGCGCGGCCCTTAACTATGGCTACACCTTC. It codes for CASAALNYGYTF.

CDR3 nucleotide sequence: TGTGCCAGCAGTTCTACTATGTACGAGCAGTACTTC. It specifies CASSSTMYEQYF. The chain is built from TRBV2 and TRBJ2-7, with unresolved D. The V and J ends lost 5 bases and 4 bases respectively, with 9 bases between them. This CDR3 has 12 amino acids. Germline V gene sequence: CDR1 SNHLY, CDR2 FYNNEI.

This clone appeared once. This chain uses TRBV18 with TRBJ1-1, with D tentatively TRBD1 (6 bases). Germline V gene lookup returns CDR1 KGHSH and CDR2 LQKENI. V shed 3 bases and J shed 4 bases, with 12 bases lying between them. The CDR3 is made up of 14 amino acids. This CDR3 is CASSPSGRGTEAFF. The CDR3 coding sequence is TGTGCCAGCTCACCCTCAGGCAGGGGCACTGAAGCTTTCTTT. Drawing the rest from reference TRBV18 and TRBJ1-1, the complete variable domain is NAGVMQNPRHLVRRRGQEARLRCSPMKGHSHVYWYRQLPEEGLKFMVYLQKENIIDESGMPKERFSAEFPKEGPSILRIQQVVRGDSAAYFCASSPSGRGTEAFFGQGTRLTVV.

This chain uses TRBV7-9 with TRBJ2-1; a weak D match, TRBD1 (6 bases). The CDR3 totals 16 residues. V lost 4 bases and J lost 4, with 17 bases in between. Germline CDR1 is SEHNR and CDR2 is FQNEAQ (reference sequence). CDR3 amino acids: CASSSITGNKYNEQFF. CDR3 nucleotides: TGTGCCAGCAGCTCGATTACAGGGAATAAATACAATGAGCAGTTCTTC.

The V gene is TRBV3-1 (or the pseudogene TRBV3-2), the J gene TRBJ2-2; 8 bases map to TRBD2. Looked up from germline, CDR1 is LGHDT and CDR2 is YNNKEL (reference sequence). This CDR3 has 14 amino acids. J was trimmed by 4 bases and V by 7 bases; bases with no gene match: 5. The CDR3 DNA follows: TGTGCCAGCACCCGGGGGGGCGTCACCGGGGAGCTGTTTTTT. It specifies CASTRGGVTGELFF.

As regards this clone: At one end the junction does not follow the germline gene, possibly because of a read error. The chain has TRBV19 and TRBJ2-4; D might be TRBD1 (6 bases). The CDR3 runs to 15 residues. Per the germline V gene, CDR1 is LNHDA and CDR2 is SQIVND (reference sequence). The CDR3 loop is CASRHTGLAQNIQYF. CDR3 coding DNA: TGTGCCAGTAGGCATACAGGGTTAGCCCAAAACATTCAGTACTTC. Together with reference TRBV19 and TRBJ2-4, the CDR3 gives the full variable domain: DGGITQSPKYLFRKEGQNVTLSCEQNLNHDAMYWYRQDPGQGLRLIYYSQIVNDFQKGDIAEGYSVSREKKESFPLTVTSAQKNPTAFYLCASRHTGLAQNIQYFGAGTRLSVL.

V is TRBV7-2 and J is TRBJ1-4; 9 bases fit TRBD1. From germline, CDR1 is SGHTA and CDR2 FQGNSA. V lost 5 bases to trimming and J lost 4 bases; unmatched junction nucleotides: 5. CDR3 length: 15 residues. DNA of the CDR3: TGTGCCAGCAGCGCCGGACAGGGGATTAATGAAAAACTGTTTTTT. As protein: CASSAGQGINEKLFF.

The chain joins TRBV5-1 to TRBJ2-7; 16 nucleotides align to TRBD2. Germline V lookup: CDR1 SGHRS, CDR2 YFSETQ. The CDR3 consists of 16 residues. Trimming took 4 bases from V and 6 from J; bases not matched to a gene: 7. The CDR3 DNA reads as TGCGCCAGCAGCCCCGGGACTAGCGGGGGGGCGAGCGAGCAGTACTTC. Translating gives CASSPGTSGGASEQYF.

The CDR3 bases are TGTGCCAGCAGCTTGGGGGGACAGGGACACTATGGCTACACCTTC. Translating it yields CASSLGGQGHYGYTF. The chain links TRBV7-2 to TRBJ1-2, with 9 bases fitting TRBD1. The CDR3 runs 15 residues. The V segment lost 3 bases and the J segment 3 bases; nucleotides outside the gene matches: 5. Germline values: CDR1 SGHTA, CDR2 FQGNSA.

V is TRBV9 and J is TRBJ2-6; no definite D call. From germline, CDR1 is SGDLS and CDR2 YYNGEE. The CDR3 contains 16 residues. Between the trimmed V and J ends, which lost 0 bases and 2 bases, there was a span of 9 bases. The CDR3 region has the DNA TGTGCCAGCAGCGTAGAGAGGATCGCTGGGGCCAACGTCCTGACTTTC. Translated: CASSVERIAGANVLTF. The variable domain in full, with the rest retrieved from reference TRBV9 and TRBJ2-6, is DSGVTQTPKHLITATGQRVTLRCSPRSGDLSVYWYQQSLDQGLQFLIQYYNGEERAKGNILERFSAQQFPDLHSELNLSSLELGDSALYFCASSVERIAGANVLTFGAGSRLTVL.

Worth noting for this clone: Other DNA variants within this sample encode the same CDR3. For the CDR3, the DNA is TGTGCCAGCAGCTTAACAGGGGGCACAGATACGCAGTATTTT. This translates into CASSLTGGTDTQYF. The rearrangement links TRBV7-3 to TRBJ2-3; weak D call: TRBD1 (5 bases). This CDR3 has 14 amino acids. Germline assignment: CDR1 SGHTA and CDR2 FQGTGA. The V end was cut by 0 bases, the J end by 1 base, with 5 bases between.

The sample holds a few counts of this clone. This chain joins TRBV2 and TRBJ1-2; TRBD1 matches 8 bases. With V trimmed by 0 bases and J by 4 bases, 7 bases remained unmatched. Germline CDR1 reads SNHLY; CDR2 reads FYNNEI. There are 16 residues in the CDR3. The CDR3 DNA reads as TGTGCCAGCAGTGAAGCGCTTCGGGACAGGCGCTATGGCTACACCTTC. It yields the protein CASSEALRDRRYGYTF.